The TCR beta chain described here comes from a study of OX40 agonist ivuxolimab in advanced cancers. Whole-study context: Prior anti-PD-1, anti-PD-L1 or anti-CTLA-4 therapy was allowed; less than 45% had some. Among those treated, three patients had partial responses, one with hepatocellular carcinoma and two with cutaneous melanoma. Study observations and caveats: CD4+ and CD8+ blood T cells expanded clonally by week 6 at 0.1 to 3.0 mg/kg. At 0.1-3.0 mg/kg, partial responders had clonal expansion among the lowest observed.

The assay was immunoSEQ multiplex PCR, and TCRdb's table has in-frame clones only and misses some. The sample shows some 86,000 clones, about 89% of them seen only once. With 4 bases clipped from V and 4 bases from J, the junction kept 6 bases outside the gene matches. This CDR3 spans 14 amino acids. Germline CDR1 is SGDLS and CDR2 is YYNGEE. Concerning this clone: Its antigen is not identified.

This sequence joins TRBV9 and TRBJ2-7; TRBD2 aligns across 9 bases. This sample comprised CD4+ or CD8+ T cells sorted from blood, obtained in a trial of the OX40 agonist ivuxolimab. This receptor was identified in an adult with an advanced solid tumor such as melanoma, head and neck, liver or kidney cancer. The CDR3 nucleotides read TGTGCCAGCAGCCCGGAGCGGGAGGCTTACGAGCAGTACTTC. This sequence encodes CASSPEREAYEQYF.